The 3 T cell receptor beta chains below all came from one sample that was sequenced in a study of T cell responses to AZD1222 COVID-19 vaccine. Using immunoSEQ multiplex PCR, the repertoire was profiled, and TCRdb retains in-frame clones only, with some absent. The sample contains fewer than 150,000 clones, about nine tenths of which appear only once. The material was peripheral blood, obtained on day 0 of AZD1222 vaccination. These receptors were obtained from an adult in good health.

V gene TRBV11-3 combines with J gene TRBJ2-1; TRBD2 matches at 7 bases. This CDR3 is built from 16 residues. Germline assignment: CDR1 SGHNT and CDR2 YENEEA. Germline trimming cut 4 bases from V and 0 bases from J; bases unmatched to any gene: 6. This CDR3 reads CASSSAGQLSYNEQFF. CDR3 in DNA: TGTGCCAGCAGCTCAGCGGGGCAGCTCTCCTACAATGAGCAGTTCTTC.

The chain carries TRBV4-1 and TRBJ1-1; D perhaps matches TRBD1 (5 bases). Germline V gene sequence: CDR1 MGHRA, CDR2 YSYEKL. The ends were cut back, 0 bases at V and 1 base at J, with 21 bases in the middle. The CDR3 length is 19 residues. DNA for the CDR3: TGCGCCAGCAGCCAAGAACTAAAGGGGCCCGGAGCTGGGAACACTGAAGCTTTCTTT. Protein: CASSQELKGPGAGNTEAFF.

This clone occurred once. The chain combines TRBV19 with TRBJ1-2, with a possible D match to TRBD1 (5 bases). V lost 7 bases and J 4 bases, leaving 13 bases between the germline ends. The length of the CDR3 is 13 residues. Germline-derived CDR1 and CDR2 are LNHDA and SQIVND (reference sequence). The CDR3 DNA reads TGTGCCAGTAACATCGGGGGAACCTATGGCTACACCTTC. Translation gives CASNIGGTYGYTF.